Below, 16 T cell receptor beta chains from the same sample are listed, as sequenced in a study of CD8 T cells in ankylosing spondylitis. TCRdb processed the 5' RACE reads anew with MiXCR; each CDR3 protein has one entry. The sample holds about 250,000 distinct CDR3 sequences, about 10% seen once. Sequencing used blood, either unsorted or a sorted T cell fraction (not recorded which). These TCRs come from a male donor with ankylosing spondylitis or in good health (not recorded which).

This clonotype appeared many times. V usage is TRBV6-1 and J usage is TRBJ1-3; D possibly corresponds to TRBD1 (5 bases). Germline V gene sequence: CDR1 MNHNS, CDR2 SASEGT. V was pared by 4 bases and J by 1 base, with 11 bases between. The CDR3 contains 15 residues. The chain's CDR3 is CASSGDRQSGNTIYF. In nucleotides, the CDR3 is TGTGCCAGCAGTGGGGACCGTCAATCTGGAAACACCATATATTTT.

This clonotype has ten or more counts. The chain joins TRBV20-1 to TRBJ1-5, with D maybe TRBD1 (5 bases). The CDR3 runs to 17 residues. Trimming pared 4 bases from V and 0 bases from J, leaving 19 bases between. Germline CDR1 and CDR2: DFQATT and SNEGSKA (reference sequence). The CDR3: CSAIFLGEFSSNQPQHF. The CDR3 DNA reads TGCAGTGCTATTTTTTTAGGGGAGTTCTCTAGCAATCAGCCCCAGCATTTT.

This clonotype was found many times. The chain is built from TRBV12-3 or TRBV12-4 and TRBJ2-7; no definite D call. Between the trimmed V and J ends, which lost 8 bases and 2 bases, there was a span of 13 bases. This CDR3 region has 13 residues. The CDR3, as DNA: TGTGCCAGCCACTCGGGTCTTCCCTACGAGCAGTACTTC. It encodes CASHSGLPYEQYF.

This clonotype was observed many times. The V call is TRBV5-1, the J call TRBJ1-1; perhaps TRBD1 as D (6 bases). The germline V gene encodes CDR1 SGHRS and CDR2 YFSETQ. The CDR3 covers 12 residues. Trimming shortened V by 2 bases and J by 7 bases, and 9 bases separated the two germline ends. CDR3 sequence reads: CASSFRDNEAFF. The DNA of the CDR3 is TGCGCCAGCAGCTTCCGGGACAATGAAGCTTTCTTT. Full variable domain (missing parts from reference TRBV5-1 and TRBJ1-1): KAGVTQTPRYLIKTRGQQVTLSCSPISGHRSVSWYQQTPGQGLQFLFEYFSETQRNKGNFPGRFSGRQFSNSRSEMNVSTLELGDSALYLCASSFRDNEAFFGQGTRLTVV.

In this sample, this clonotype turned up a few times. This sequence joins TRBV30 and TRBJ2-1; 12 nucleotides line up with TRBD2. The J segment lost 2 bases and the V segment lost 2 bases, leaving 7 bases of the junction unmatched. The CDR3 has 17 residues. Germline V gene lookup returns CDR1 GTSNPN and CDR2 SVGIG (reference sequence). The CDR3 DNA reads as TGTGCCTGGAGTAAGGTGCTAGCGGGAGGGGCCTACAATGAGCAGTTCTTC. Its translation is CAWSKVLAGGAYNEQFF.

This clonotype has at least ten counts. CDR3 DNA: TGTGCCAGCAGCACTAGCGGGGCGAATGAGCAGTACTTC. Translating it yields CASSTSGANEQYF. The gene calls are TRBV9 and TRBJ2-7, with TRBD2 matching over 10 bases. Germline V gene data show CDR1 as SGDLS and CDR2 as YYNGEE. CDR3 length equals 13 residues. The ends lost 4 bases at V and 7 bases at J; junction bases unmatched: 5.

This clonotype was seen only a few times. The V gene is TRBV5-4, the J gene TRBJ2-3; D perhaps matches TRBD1 (7 bases). V dropped 7 bases and J dropped 4 bases, with 19 bases sitting between them. Looked up from germline, CDR1 is SGHNT and CDR2 is YYREEE (reference sequence). This CDR3 has 15 residues. CDR3: CASGQGGISADTQYF. DNA for the CDR3: TGTGCCAGCGGGCAGGGGGGTATCTCCGCAGATACGCAGTATTTT. Full variable domain (missing parts from reference TRBV5-4 and TRBJ2-3): ETGVTQSPTHLIKTRGQQVTLRCSSQSGHNTVSWYQQALGQGPQFIFQYYREEENGRGNFPPRFSGLQFPNYSSELNVNALELDDSALYLCASGQGGISADTQYFGPGTRLTVL.

This clonotype occurred a few times. The genes are TRBV11-2 and TRBJ1-3; D remains ambiguous. Germline values: CDR1 SGHAT, CDR2 FQNNGV. The CDR3 extends over 13 amino acids. The germline V and J ends were trimmed by 4 bases and 3 bases, with 7 bases remaining between them. Here the CDR3 DNA reads TGTGCCAGCAGCTCGGCGTTTGGAAACACCATATATTTT. This encodes CASSSAFGNTIYF.

Many counts were recorded for this clonotype. The V gene is TRBV30, the J gene TRBJ2-1; a weak D match, TRBD2 (6 bases). The CDR3 is 15 amino acids. V gave up 0 bases and J gave up 5 bases, with 14 bases separating them. Germline CDR1 reads GTSNPN; CDR2 reads SVGIG (reference sequence). CDR3 bases: TGTGCCTGGAGTGTATCCCGCGGGAACCACAATGAGCAGTTCTTC. This encodes CAWSVSRGNHNEQFF.

This clonotype was counted a few times. The gene calls are TRBV2 and TRBJ1-5; 7 bases fit TRBD1. The J segment lost 3 bases and the V segment lost 6 bases, leaving 8 bases of the junction unmatched. CDR1 and CDR2 (germline): SNHLY, FYNNEI. CDR3 size: 15 residues. DNA of the CDR3: TGTGCCAGCAGCCCCGGGACAGTCATCAATCAGCCCCAGCATTTT. Translating gives CASSPGTVINQPQHF. Using reference TRBV2 and TRBJ1-5 for the parts outside the CDR3, the full variable domain is EPEVTQTPSHQVTQMGQEVILRCVPISNHLYFYWYRQILGQKVEFLVSFYNNEISEKSEIFDDQFSVERPDGSNFTLKIRSTKLEDSAMYFCASSPGTVINQPQHFGDGTRLSIL.

This clonotype was seen ten or more times. The CDR3 nucleotides read TGTGCCAGCAGTTACTCGGGCTATGGCTACACCTTC. It yields the protein CASSYSGYGYTF. The chain links TRBV6-5 to TRBJ1-2; no definite D call. The CDR3 has 12 amino acids. Trimming stripped 0 bases from V and 4 bases from J, with 3 bases between. The germline V gene encodes CDR1 MNHEY and CDR2 SVGAGI.

The table lists this clonotype with many counts. This chain joins TRBV12-3 or TRBV12-4 and TRBJ1-5, with a weak D call TRBD1 (6 bases). The CDR3 extends over 13 amino acids. Deletions cut 6 bases from V and 8 bases from J, with 14 bases between. CDR3 bases: TGTGCCAGCAGCATTGACGGGGACAAGCCCCAGCATTTT. Amino acid sequence: CASSIDGDKPQHF.

This clonotype appeared many times. The rearrangement joins TRBV20-1 to TRBJ1-1; 8 bases match TRBD1. This CDR3 contains 13 residues. The trim removed 4 bases at V and 5 bases at J, leaving 6 bases unmatched. In germline, CDR1 is DFQATT, CDR2 SNEGSKA (reference sequence). The CDR3 DNA reads as TGCAGTGCTAACAGGGGGGTCGAGACTGAAGCTTTCTTT. Protein: CSANRGVETEAFF.

Ten or more counts support this clonotype. The chain couples TRBV5-1 to TRBJ1-6; D may be TRBD1 (5 bases). V was shortened by 0 bases and J by 6 bases, with 10 bases between the two germline ends. CDR1 and CDR2 (germline): SGHRS, YFSETQ. The length of the CDR3 is 15 residues. The CDR3 protein is CASSLEGARNSPLHF. The CDR3 DNA reads TGCGCCAGCAGCTTGGAAGGGGCTCGTAATTCACCCCTCCACTTT.

At least ten counts were recorded for this clonotype. The J gene is TRBJ2-5, the V gene TRBV20-1; TRBD2 is a possible D gene (6 bases). The CDR3 runs 13 residues. Germline CDR1 and CDR2: DFQATT and SNEGSKA (reference sequence). V lost 3 bases and J 2 bases, leaving 10 bases between the germline ends. The CDR3 protein is CSARGGGQETQYF. For the CDR3, the DNA is TGCAGTGCTAGGGGGGGTGGGCAAGAGACCCAGTACTTC.

This clonotype was observed many times. The rearrangement joins TRBV30 to TRBJ2-7; D gene ambiguous. V was shortened by 2 bases and J by 4 bases, with 15 bases between the two germline ends. The V gene's germline CDR1 is GTSNPN and CDR2 SVGIG (reference sequence). The CDR3 is 14 amino acids. The CDR3 nucleotides are TGTGCCTGGAGTCTGGGGAATAAGGATTACGAGCAGTACTTC. This encodes CAWSLGNKDYEQYF.